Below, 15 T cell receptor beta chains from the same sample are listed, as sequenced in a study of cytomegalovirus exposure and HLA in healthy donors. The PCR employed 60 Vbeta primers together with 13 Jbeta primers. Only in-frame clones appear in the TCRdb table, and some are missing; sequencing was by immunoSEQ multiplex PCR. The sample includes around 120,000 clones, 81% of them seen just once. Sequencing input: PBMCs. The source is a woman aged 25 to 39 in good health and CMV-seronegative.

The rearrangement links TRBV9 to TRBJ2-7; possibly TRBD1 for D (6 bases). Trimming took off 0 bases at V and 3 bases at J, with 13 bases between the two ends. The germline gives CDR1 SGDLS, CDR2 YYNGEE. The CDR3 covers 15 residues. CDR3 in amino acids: CASSVATGHSYEQYF. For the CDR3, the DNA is TGTGCCAGCAGCGTAGCTACGGGACACAGCTACGAGCAGTACTTC.

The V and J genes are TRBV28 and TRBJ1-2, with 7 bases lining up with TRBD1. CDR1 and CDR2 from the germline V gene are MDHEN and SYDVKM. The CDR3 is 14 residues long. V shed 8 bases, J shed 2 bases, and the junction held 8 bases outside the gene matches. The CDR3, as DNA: TGTGCCAGCGTCCCGACAGGGCCGAACTATGGCTACACCTTC. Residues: CASVPTGPNYGYTF.

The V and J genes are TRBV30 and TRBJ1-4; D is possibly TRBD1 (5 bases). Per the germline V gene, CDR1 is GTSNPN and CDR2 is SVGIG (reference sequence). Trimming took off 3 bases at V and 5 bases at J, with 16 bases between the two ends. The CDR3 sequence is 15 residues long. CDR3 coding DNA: TGTGCCTGGAGCCCCGGCCGTGGGGGGAATGAAAAACTGTTTTTT. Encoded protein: CAWSPGRGGNEKLFF.

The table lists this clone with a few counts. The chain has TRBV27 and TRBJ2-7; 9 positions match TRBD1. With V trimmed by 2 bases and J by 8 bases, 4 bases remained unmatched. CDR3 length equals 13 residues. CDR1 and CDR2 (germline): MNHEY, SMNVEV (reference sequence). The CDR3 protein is CASSLGTGIQQYF. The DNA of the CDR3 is TGTGCCAGCAGTTTAGGGACAGGGATTCAGCAGTACTTC.

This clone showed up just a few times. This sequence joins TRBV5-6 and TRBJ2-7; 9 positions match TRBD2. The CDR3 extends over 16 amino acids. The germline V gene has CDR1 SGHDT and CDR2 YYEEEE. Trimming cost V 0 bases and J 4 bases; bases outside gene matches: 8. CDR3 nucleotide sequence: TGTGCCAGCAGCTTGGGTGCTAGCGGGAACAAATACGAGCAGTACTTC. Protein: CASSLGASGNKYEQYF.

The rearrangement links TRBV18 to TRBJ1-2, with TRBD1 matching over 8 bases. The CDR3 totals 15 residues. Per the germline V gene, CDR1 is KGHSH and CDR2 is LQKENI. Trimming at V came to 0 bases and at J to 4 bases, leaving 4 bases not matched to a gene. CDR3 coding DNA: TGTGCCAGCTCACCACCGCAGGGGGCACGCTATGGCTACACCTTC. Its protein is CASSPPQGARYGYTF.

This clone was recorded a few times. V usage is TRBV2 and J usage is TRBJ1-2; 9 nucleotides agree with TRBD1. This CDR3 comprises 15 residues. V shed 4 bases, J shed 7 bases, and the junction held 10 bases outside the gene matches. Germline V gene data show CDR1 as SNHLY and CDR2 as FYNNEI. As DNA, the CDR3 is TGTGCCAGCAGTGCAACAGGGGGCGCCGCTTGTGGCTACACCTTC. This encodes CASSATGGAACGYTF.

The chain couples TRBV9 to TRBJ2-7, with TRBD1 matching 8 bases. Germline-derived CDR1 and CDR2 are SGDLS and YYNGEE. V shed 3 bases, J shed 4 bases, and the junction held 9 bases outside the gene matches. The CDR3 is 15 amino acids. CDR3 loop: CASSEGQEKVYEQYF. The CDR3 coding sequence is TGTGCCAGCAGCGAGGGACAGGAGAAGGTATACGAGCAGTACTTC.

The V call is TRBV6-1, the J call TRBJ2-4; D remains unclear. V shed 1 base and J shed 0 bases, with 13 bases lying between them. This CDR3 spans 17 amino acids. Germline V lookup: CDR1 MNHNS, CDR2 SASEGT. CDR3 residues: CASSEEAAFPAKNIQYF. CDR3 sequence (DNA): TGTGCCAGCAGTGAAGAGGCAGCGTTCCCAGCCAAAAACATTCAGTACTTC.

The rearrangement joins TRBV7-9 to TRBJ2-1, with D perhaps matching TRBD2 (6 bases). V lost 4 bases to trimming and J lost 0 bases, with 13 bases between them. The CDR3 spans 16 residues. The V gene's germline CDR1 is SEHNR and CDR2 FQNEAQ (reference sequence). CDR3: CASSSTGLSSYNEQFF. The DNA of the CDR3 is TGTGCCAGCAGCTCCACGGGACTCAGCTCCTACAATGAGCAGTTCTTC. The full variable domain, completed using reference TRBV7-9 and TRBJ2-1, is DTGVSQNPRHKITKRGQNVTFRCDPISEHNRLYWYRQTLGQGPEFLTYFQNEAQLEKSRLLSDRFSAERPKGSFSTLEIQRTEQGDSAMYLCASSSTGLSSYNEQFFGPGTRLTVL.

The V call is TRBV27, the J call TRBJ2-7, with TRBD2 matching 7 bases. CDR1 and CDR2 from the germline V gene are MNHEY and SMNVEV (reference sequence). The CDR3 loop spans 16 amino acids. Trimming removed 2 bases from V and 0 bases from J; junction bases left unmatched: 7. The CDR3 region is CASSLAREDPSYEQYF. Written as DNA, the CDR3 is TGTGCCAGCAGTTTAGCCCGGGAGGACCCCTCCTACGAGCAGTACTTC.

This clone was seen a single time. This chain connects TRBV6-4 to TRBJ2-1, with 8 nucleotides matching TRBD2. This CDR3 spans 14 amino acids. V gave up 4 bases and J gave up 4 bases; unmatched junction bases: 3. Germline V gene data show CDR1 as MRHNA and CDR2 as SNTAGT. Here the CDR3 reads CASSGSSGYNEQFF. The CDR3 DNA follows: TGTGCCAGCAGTGGCTCTAGCGGGTACAATGAGCAGTTCTTC.

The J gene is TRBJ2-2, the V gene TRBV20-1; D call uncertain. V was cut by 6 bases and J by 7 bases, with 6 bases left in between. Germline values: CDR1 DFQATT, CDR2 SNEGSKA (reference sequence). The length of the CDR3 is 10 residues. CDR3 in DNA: TGCAGTGCCCTCGGCGGGGAGCTGTTTTTT. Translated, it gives CSALGGELFF.

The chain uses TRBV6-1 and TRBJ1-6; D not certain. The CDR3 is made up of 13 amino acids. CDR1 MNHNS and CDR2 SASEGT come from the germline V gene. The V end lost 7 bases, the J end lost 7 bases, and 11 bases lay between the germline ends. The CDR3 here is CASIPVINSPLHF. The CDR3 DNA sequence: TGTGCCAGCATTCCGGTCATAAATTCACCCCTCCACTTT.

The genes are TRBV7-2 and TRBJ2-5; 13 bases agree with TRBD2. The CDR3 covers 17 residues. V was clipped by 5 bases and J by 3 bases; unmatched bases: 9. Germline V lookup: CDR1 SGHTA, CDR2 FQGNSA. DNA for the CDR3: TGTGCCAGCAGCCCGGGGACTAGCGGGACAGAGGAAGAGACCCAGTACTTC. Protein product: CASSPGTSGTEEETQYF.